This TCR beta chain was sequenced in a study of cytomegalovirus exposure and HLA in healthy donors. Whole-study results and caveats: Earlier findings revealed that most TCR beta V segments proved productive either about 87% or about 30% of the time.

As for this clone: Its antigen remains unknown.

V gave up 4 bases and J gave up 4 bases; unmatched junction bases: 4. Germline V gene lookup returns CDR1 SGHDT and CDR2 YYEEEE. This CDR3 region has 14 residues. The PCR made use of 60 Vbeta and 13 Jbeta primers. Profiled with immunoSEQ multiplex PCR; TCRdb holds only in-frame clones, not every one. The sample carries 46,000 or so clones, roughly 60% recorded once. This TCR came from a man in his 60s in good health and CMV-seropositive. The chain couples TRBV5-6 to TRBJ2-7; 11 bases are shared with TRBD1. Source material: PBMCs. The CDR3, as DNA: TGTGCCAGCAGCGTGGACAGGGGGCTTTACGAGCAGTACTTC. Translated, it gives CASSVDRGLYEQYF. Based on the CDR3 plus reference TRBV5-6 and TRBJ2-7, the full variable domain is DAGVTQSPTHLIKTRGQQVTLRCSPKSGHDTVSWYQQALGQGPQFIFQYYEEEERQRGNFPDRFSGHQFPNYSSELNVNALLLGDSALYLCASSVDRGLYEQYFGPGTRLTVT.